Shown below are 6 T cell receptor beta chains from a single sample sequenced in a study of brain T cells in children with intractable seizures. Only in-frame clones appear in the TCRdb table, and some are missing; sequencing was by immunoSEQ multiplex PCR. The repertoire includes fewer than 25,000 clones, roughly 94% of them detected once, and 5% to 7% sits in the top ten. The sequenced sample was peripheral blood, obtained at surgery. Source of these receptors: a boy younger than 18 with focal cortical dysplasia and intractable seizures.

This clone was seen only a few times. The V and J genes are TRBV4-1 and TRBJ1-5; 8 nucleotides line up with TRBD1. Germline assignment: CDR1 MGHRA and CDR2 YSYEKL. CDR3 length: 17 amino acids. Germline trimming cut 0 bases from V and 5 bases from J; bases unmatched to any gene: 9. The CDR3 region is CASSQEGRGQSYQPQHF. The DNA for the CDR3 is TGCGCCAGCAGCCAAGAAGGCAGGGGGCAATCTTATCAGCCCCAGCATTTT.

V usage is TRBV3-1 (or the pseudogene TRBV3-2) and J usage is TRBJ2-3; weak D call: TRBD2 (5 bases). Trimming stripped 0 bases from V and 0 bases from J, with 7 bases between. The CDR3 length is 15 residues. Germline CDR1 and CDR2: LGHDT and YNNKEL (reference sequence). CDR3 nucleotide sequence: TGTGCCAGCAGCCAAGAAGCGGCGAGCACAGATACGCAGTATTTT. This translates into CASSQEAASTDTQYF.

This chain uses TRBV29-1 with TRBJ1-4; tentative D call: TRBD1 (5 bases). The V end lost 4 bases, the J end lost 3 bases, and 9 bases lay between the germline ends. CDR1 SQVTM and CDR2 ANQGSEA come from the germline V gene. The CDR3 extends over 13 amino acids. In DNA, the CDR3 is TGCAGCGTTGCCGACAGTCCTAATGAAAAACTGTTTTTT. It specifies CSVADSPNEKLFF.

The V call is TRBV27, the J call TRBJ1-2, with D perhaps matching TRBD1 (5 bases). The V end was cut by 3 bases, the J end by 2 bases, with 16 bases between. The CDR3 has 16 amino acids. Per the germline V gene, CDR1 is MNHEY and CDR2 is SMNVEV (reference sequence). The CDR3 sequence is CASSFKGLPANYGYTF. The CDR3 nucleotides read TGTGCCAGCAGTTTTAAGGGACTCCCCGCGAACTATGGCTACACCTTC.

This clone has a single count. The chain combines TRBV24-1 with TRBJ2-5, with 9 bases fitting TRBD1. Germline V gene sequence: CDR1 KGHDR, CDR2 SFDVKD. Unmatched junction bases numbered 10, after V lost 4 bases and J lost 5 bases. This CDR3 has 16 amino acids. The CDR3 DNA reads TGTGCCACCAGTGACCCCGGACAGGGGTTAGGCGAGACCCAGTACTTC. It encodes CATSDPGQGLGETQYF.

This clone was counted once. This CDR3 is also generated by other DNA sequences in the sample. The chain has TRBV9 and TRBJ2-2, with D possibly being TRBD2 (5 bases). Trimming removed 0 bases from V and 5 bases from J, with 5 bases in between. Germline V gene data show CDR1 as SGDLS and CDR2 as YYNGEE. The CDR3 runs to 13 residues. CDR3 sequence reads: CASSVGGTGELFF. The CDR3 nucleotides read TGTGCCAGCAGCGTAGGAGGGACCGGGGAGCTGTTTTTT.